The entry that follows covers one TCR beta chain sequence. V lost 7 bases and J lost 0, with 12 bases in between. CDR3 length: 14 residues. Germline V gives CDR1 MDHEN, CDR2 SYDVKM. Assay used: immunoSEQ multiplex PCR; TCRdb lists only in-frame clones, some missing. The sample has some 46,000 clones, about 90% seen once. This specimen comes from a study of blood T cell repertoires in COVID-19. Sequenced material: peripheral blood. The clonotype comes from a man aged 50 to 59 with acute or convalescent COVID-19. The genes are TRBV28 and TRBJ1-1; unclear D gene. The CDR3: CASILGTLNTEAFF. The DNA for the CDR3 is TGTGCCAGCATTCTTGGCACACTGAACACTGAAGCTTTCTTT.